The next 22 T cell receptor beta chains were all read from a single sample in a study of T cell changes during pregnancy in multiple sclerosis. Here immunoSEQ multiplex PCR was the method, and the copy in TCRdb shows in-frame clones only, minus some. The table lists around 56,000 clones, approximately 90% of them singletons. The sequencing used peripheral blood, collected in the first trimester of pregnancy. The receptors stem from a female donor in good health, enrolled as a control in a pregnancy study.

The chain links TRBV19 to TRBJ1-2; TRBD1 matches 9 bases. The CDR3 extends over 17 amino acids. The germline V gene has CDR1 LNHDA and CDR2 SQIVND (reference sequence). V lost 7 bases to trimming and J lost 0 bases; unmatched junction nucleotides: 12. CDR3 loop: CASIGTGNRGSNYGYTF. CDR3 nucleotides: TGTGCCAGTATCGGGACAGGGAATAGAGGATCTAACTATGGCTACACCTTC.

V and J are TRBV30 and TRBJ2-1; 9 bases align to TRBD1. CDR3 length: 13 residues. Germline lookup yields CDR1 GTSNPN and CDR2 SVGIG (reference sequence). After removal of 8 bases from V and 3 bases from J, the junction contained 5 bases not matched to a gene. CDR3 sequence (DNA): TGTGCCGGCACAGGGGGCATCTACAATGAGCAGTTCTTC. Translated: CAGTGGIYNEQFF.

The rearrangement joins TRBV15 to TRBJ2-7; TRBD2 matches at 11 bases. The V gene end was trimmed by 4 bases and the J gene end by 2 bases; junction bases not matched to a gene: 4. CDR1 and CDR2 from the germline V gene are LNHNV and YYDKDF (reference sequence). This CDR3 is 15 amino acids long. The DNA of the CDR3 is TGTGCCACCAGCATAGGGACTAGCGGTACCTACGAGCAGTACTTC. Its translation is CATSIGTSGTYEQYF. The variable domain in full, completed from reference TRBV15 and TRBJ2-7, reads DAMVIQNPRYQVTQFGKPVTLSCSQTLNHNVMYWYQQKSSQAPKLLFHYYDKDFNNEADTPDNFQSRRPNTSFCFLDIRSPGLGDTAMYLCATSIGTSGTYEQYFGPGTRLTVT.

The rearrangement uses TRBV5-4 and TRBJ1-4; maybe TRBD1 (6 bases). The V end lost 5 bases, the J end lost 0 bases, and 14 bases lay between the germline ends. The germline V gene encodes CDR1 SGHNT and CDR2 YYREEE (reference sequence). The CDR3 spans 16 residues. CDR3 coding DNA: TGTGCCAGCAGTCTGCTTGGGGGCCCAACTAATGAAAAACTGTTTTTT. As protein: CASSLLGGPTNEKLFF.

V usage is TRBV28 and J usage is TRBJ2-3; the match to TRBD2 covers 9 bases. This CDR3 comprises 16 residues. The ends lost 8 bases at V and 5 bases at J; junction bases unmatched: 14. The V gene's germline CDR1 is MDHEN and CDR2 SYDVKM. Here the CDR3 DNA reads TGTGCCAGCGGTACAGCGTCAGCGGGAGGATTAGATACGCAGTATTTT. Protein product: CASGTASAGGLDTQYF.

V and J are TRBV11-1 and TRBJ2-7, with TRBD2 identical over 7 bases. Germline trimming cut 7 bases from V and 4 bases from J; bases unmatched to any gene: 7. Germline V gives CDR1 SGHAT, CDR2 FQDESV (reference sequence). The CDR3 has 13 residues. The CDR3 here is CASKNTGGYEQYF. DNA of the CDR3: TGTGCCAGCAAAAATACGGGGGGATACGAGCAGTACTTC. The full variable domain, rest sourced from reference TRBV11-1 and TRBJ2-7, is EAEVAQSPRYKITEKSQAVAFWCDPISGHATLYWYRQILGQGPELLVQFQDESVVDDSQLPKDRFSAERLKGVDSTLKIQPAELGDSAMYLCASKNTGGYEQYFGPGTRLTVT.

The rearrangement uses TRBV19 and TRBJ1-5, with TRBD1 as a possible D gene (6 bases). Per germline, CDR1 LNHDA and CDR2 SQIVND (reference sequence). The CDR3 contains 15 residues. V shed 7 bases and J shed 4 bases, with 17 bases lying between them. The CDR3 loop is CASTYTGTGNQPQHF. The CDR3 DNA follows: TGTGCCAGTACCTATACAGGGACGGGAAATCAGCCCCAGCATTTT.

V is TRBV5-1 and J is TRBJ2-7; D possibly corresponds to TRBD1 (6 bases). CDR1 SGHRS and CDR2 YFSETQ come from the germline V gene. Trimming removed 1 base at V and 3 bases at J, with 14 bases between. The CDR3 extends over 15 amino acids. The CDR3 loop is CASSLRGQPIYEQYF. CDR3 DNA sequence: TGCGCCAGCAGCTTGCGGGGACAACCTATCTACGAGCAGTACTTC.

The J gene is TRBJ2-1, the V gene TRBV28; 9 bases are shared with TRBD1. V shed 4 bases and J 8 bases; nucleotides not matched to a gene: 9. CDR1 and CDR2 (germline): MDHEN, SYDVKM. The CDR3 is 15 residues long. The CDR3 protein is CASSYRGPLSDEQFF. In nucleotides, the CDR3 is TGTGCCAGCAGTTACAGGGGGCCGTTGTCGGATGAGCAGTTCTTC.

The chain carries TRBV7-3 and TRBJ1-5, with unresolved D. The CDR3 sequence is 13 residues long. V was shortened by 5 bases and J by 7 bases, with 12 bases between the two germline ends. The germline CDR1 and CDR2 sequences are SGHTA and FQGTGA. The CDR3 DNA sequence: TGTGCCAGCAGCCCCACCGGAGACCAGCCCCAGCATTTT. It yields the protein CASSPTGDQPQHF.

The rearrangement uses TRBV10-3 and TRBJ1-2; 9 bases align to TRBD1. With V trimmed by 3 bases and J by 3 bases, 11 bases remained unmatched. Germline CDR1 is ENHRY and CDR2 is SYGVKD. The CDR3 has 17 residues. CDR3 sequence (DNA): TGTGCCATCAGTGACATGGGACAGGGAACATTTTACTATGGCTACACCTTC. Translating gives CAISDMGQGTFYYGYTF.

The CDR3: CASRWAGSVDEQYF. The CDR3 coding sequence is TGCGCCAGCAGATGGGCCGGGAGTGTCGACGAGCAGTACTTC. The rearrangement uses TRBV5-1 and TRBJ2-7; TRBD2 might be the D (6 bases). This CDR3 region has 14 residues. CDR1 and CDR2 from the germline V gene are SGHRS and YFSETQ. Trimming removed 5 bases at V and 5 bases at J, with 17 bases between.

J is TRBJ2-3 and V is TRBV30, with a possible D match to TRBD2 (6 bases). Between the trimmed V and J ends, which lost 3 bases and 3 bases, there was a span of 10 bases. This CDR3 is built from 13 residues. CDR1 GTSNPN and CDR2 SVGIG come from the germline V gene (reference sequence). This CDR3 is CAWRVSGTDTQYF. In nucleotides, the CDR3 is TGTGCCTGGAGGGTTAGCGGAACAGATACGCAGTATTTT. Combining the CDR3 with reference TRBV30 and TRBJ2-3 gives the whole variable domain SQTIHQWPATLVQPVGSPLSLECTVEGTSNPNLYWYRQAAGRGLQLLFYSVGIGQISSEVPQNLSASRPQDRQFILSSKKLLLSDSGFYLCAWRVSGTDTQYFGPGTRLTVL.

This rearrangement joins TRBV28 to TRBJ1-5; no reliable D call. Germline-derived CDR1 and CDR2 are MDHEN and SYDVKM. The CDR3 spans 12 residues. Deletions cut 3 bases from V and 5 bases from J, with 5 bases between. CDR3 protein: CASSFGYQPQHF. CDR3 sequence (DNA): TGTGCCAGCAGTTTTGGCTATCAGCCCCAGCATTTT.

V usage is TRBV6-1 and J usage is TRBJ2-3; TRBD2 is a possible D gene (6 bases). Trimming shortened V by 2 bases and J by 0 bases, and 12 bases separated the two germline ends. Germline CDR1 reads MNHNS; CDR2 reads SASEGT. This CDR3 has 16 residues. Written as DNA, the CDR3 is TGTGCCAGCAGTGAATGGACGGGGGTTAGCACAGATACGCAGTATTTT. Translation: CASSEWTGVSTDTQYF.

This sequence joins TRBV16 and TRBJ1-5; D is possibly TRBD1 (6 bases). With 5 bases removed from V and 6 bases from J, the gap between germline ends came to 23 bases. Germline CDR1 and CDR2: KGHSY and FQNENV. The CDR3 has 17 amino acids. CDR3 nucleotide sequence: TGTGCCAGCAGCTCACCCGCGGGGGGGCTGCTAGGTCAGCCCCAGCATTTT. It is translated as CASSSPAGGLLGQPQHF.

The J gene is TRBJ2-1, the V gene TRBV18; D possibly corresponds to TRBD2 (6 bases). This CDR3 is 12 amino acids long. In germline, CDR1 is KGHSH, CDR2 LQKENI. The V end lost 4 bases, the J end lost 5 bases, and 6 bases lay between the germline ends. The chain's CDR3 is CASSLADNEQFF. Here the CDR3 DNA reads TGTGCCAGCTCACTAGCGGACAATGAGCAGTTCTTC.

This chain joins TRBV19 and TRBJ2-7; D call uncertain. This CDR3 spans 14 amino acids. Trimming took off 3 bases at V and 3 bases at J, with 12 bases between the two ends. The germline CDR1 and CDR2 sequences are LNHDA and SQIVND (reference sequence). DNA of the CDR3: TGTGCCAGTAGTATGAGGCGGAAGAGCTACGAGCAGTACTTC. Its translation: CASSMRRKSYEQYF.

The CDR3 sequence is CASSKITGVTDTQYF. The CDR3 DNA reads TGTGCCAGCAGTAAAATCACAGGGGTCACAGATACGCAGTATTTT. The chain is built from TRBV27 and TRBJ2-3; 7 positions agree with TRBD1. Looked up from germline, CDR1 is MNHEY and CDR2 is SMNVEV (reference sequence). J was trimmed by 2 bases and V by 5 bases; bases with no gene match: 7. This CDR3 is 15 amino acids long.

The J gene is TRBJ2-3, the V gene TRBV6-4; D possibly corresponds to TRBD2 (6 bases). V lost 0 bases to trimming and J lost 5 bases, with 6 bases between them. Germline V gene sequence: CDR1 MRHNA, CDR2 SNTAGT. The CDR3 totals 13 residues. The CDR3 DNA reads as TGTGCCAGCAGTGACTCGGGGGGAGATACGCAGTATTTT. Amino acid sequence: CASSDSGGDTQYF.

This sequence joins TRBV9 and TRBJ2-2, with 7 bases matching TRBD2. The CDR3 is made up of 18 amino acids. The germline V gene has CDR1 SGDLS and CDR2 YYNGEE. With 0 bases clipped from V and 5 bases from J, the junction kept 13 bases outside the gene matches. CDR3 protein: CASSVVRRRQGGTGELFF. CDR3 nucleotides: TGTGCCAGCAGCGTAGTTAGGAGGAGGCAGGGAGGGACCGGGGAGCTGTTTTTT.

The gene calls are TRBV4-2 and TRBJ2-1; 7 bases are a match to TRBD1. This CDR3 contains 14 residues. Germline loops: CDR1 LGHNA, CDR2 YNFKEQ. Trimming removed 2 bases from V and 12 bases from J; junction bases left unmatched: 10. Written as DNA, the CDR3 is TGTGCCAGCAGCCAAACTACGGGACAGCTGTCGCAGTTCTTC. The encoded protein is CASSQTTGQLSQFF.